This T cell receptor beta chain was identified during a study of T-cell reconstitution after alpha-beta-depleted transplantation in children. Researchers prepared the TCRbeta library using unique molecular identifiers, the study reports. TCRdb passed the PCR reads through MiXCR, listing each CDR3 protein once. The top ten hold about 4% of the sample, which has over 550,000 distinct CDR3 sequences, roughly 10% seen once. The CDR3 spans 18 residues. The V and J ends lost 2 bases and 0 bases respectively, with 17 bases between them. The germline V gene encodes CDR1 SNHLY and CDR2 FYNNEI. The chain couples TRBV2 to TRBJ2-1; D is ambiguous. The sample here was PBMCs from the stem cell graft donor, taken from the stem cell graft. This sequence originates from a human donor who donated a stem cell graft to a child with acute myeloid leukemia. CDR3 region: CASSETLGGPTSYNEQFF. The CDR3 DNA is TGTGCCAGCAGTGAAACGTTGGGTGGTCCGACCTCCTACAATGAGCAGTTCTTC.